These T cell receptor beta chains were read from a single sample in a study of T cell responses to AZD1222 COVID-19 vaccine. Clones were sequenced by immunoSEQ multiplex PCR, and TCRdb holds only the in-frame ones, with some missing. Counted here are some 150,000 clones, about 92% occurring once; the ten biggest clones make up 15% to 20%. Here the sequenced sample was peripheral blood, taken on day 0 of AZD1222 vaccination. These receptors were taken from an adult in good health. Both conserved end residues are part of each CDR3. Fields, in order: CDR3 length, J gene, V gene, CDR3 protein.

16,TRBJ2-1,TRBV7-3,CASSPRWTSGVDEQFF
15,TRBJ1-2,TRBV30,CAWSRLASANYGYTF
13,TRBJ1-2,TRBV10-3,CAISESGSGGYTF
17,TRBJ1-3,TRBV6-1,CASSETGSWDSGNTIYF
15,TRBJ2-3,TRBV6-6,CASSYSGGRTDTQYF
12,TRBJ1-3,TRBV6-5,CAVGRPGNTIYF
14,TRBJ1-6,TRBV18,CASSPGQASSPLHF
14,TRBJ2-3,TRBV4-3,CASSRTGVADTQYF
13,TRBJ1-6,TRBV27,CASMPPFNSPLHF
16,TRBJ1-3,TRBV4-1,CASSQDPQGNGNTIYF
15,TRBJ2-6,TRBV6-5,CASGVIVAGANVLTF
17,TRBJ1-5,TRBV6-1,CASSEALGGVGFQPQHF
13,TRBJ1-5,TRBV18,CASSPSGSQPQHF
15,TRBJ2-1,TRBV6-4,CASSIERSGSNEQFF
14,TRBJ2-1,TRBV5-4,CASSLPGLDNEQFF
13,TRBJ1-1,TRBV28,CASSFLMNTEAFF